This T cell receptor beta chain was captured in a study of blood T cell repertoires in COVID-19. Study-wide background: There were acute and convalescent COVID-19 samples, and they came from the United States, Italy and Spain. Sources were T cells, B-cell-depleted T cells, or PBMCs; the material itself was cDNA or gDNA.

Assay used: immunoSEQ multiplex PCR; TCRdb lists only in-frame clones, some missing. This sample has 200,000 to 250,000 clones; roughly four fifths occur once, and the top ten carry 3%. Germline V CDR1 and CDR2: MNHEY, SMNVEV (reference sequence). After removal of 6 bases from V and 7 bases from J, the junction contained 20 bases not matched to a gene. The CDR3 length is 18 residues. Sequenced sample: peripheral blood. The TCR comes from a young woman who had recovered from COVID-19. V usage is TRBV27 and J usage is TRBJ1-5, with 8 bases aligning to TRBD1. CDR3 nucleotide sequence: TGTGCCAGCAGATCCCTTAGTGAGTCAGGGGGCGGCGGCCAGCCCCAGCATTTT. The encoded protein is CASRSLSESGGGGQPQHF.